These T cell receptor beta chains were read from a single sample in a study of Graves' ophthalmopathy and Graves' hyperthyroidism. MiXCR, applied by TCRdb to the multiplex PCR reads, yields one record per CDR3 protein. Here the sample spans under 200,000 distinct CDR3 sequences, roughly two fifths being singletons. The sample was peripheral blood. The receptors originated from a woman in her 40s with Graves' ophthalmopathy. Each CDR3 is given with its conserved first and last residue. Each record gives: J gene, V gene, CDR3 protein.

>TRBJ2-2|TRBV19
CASSIRADTGELFF
>TRBJ2-7|TRBV20-1
CSAIKGEGAEQYF
>TRBJ1-1|TRBV7-2
CASSLRGYNTEAFF
>TRBJ2-7|TRBV30
CASSVGAYEQYF
>TRBJ2-7|TRBV7-6
CASSLAAAGEQYF
>TRBJ2-7|TRBV19
CASSEGRGRPYEQYF
>TRBJ1-2|TRBV6-5
CASSLGNSDGYTF
>TRBJ2-7|TRBV27
CASSLSSGYGEQYF
>TRBJ2-5|TRBV5-1
CAGSRWTDQGTQYF
>TRBJ1-6|TRBV12-3/TRBV12-4
CASSFRYNSPLHF
>TRBJ1-1|TRBV5-1
CASSSQPTGGTTEAFF
>TRBJ1-1|TRBV13
CASSRERLEAFF
>TRBJ2-5|TRBV18
CASSPQQGQGETQYF
>TRBJ2-7|TRBV14
CASSQYEGGAEQYF
>TRBJ1-2|TRBV27
CASSSPDRRYGYTF
>TRBJ2-7|TRBV12-3/TRBV12-4
CASSLWGQPLNEQYF
>TRBJ1-5|TRBV28
CASLGVPSNQPQHF
>TRBJ2-7|TRBV7-2
CASSSKGPGRQGIYEQYF
>TRBJ2-5|TRBV11-2
CASSLNSYGAETQYF
>TRBJ2-5|TRBV6-2/TRBV6-3
CASSSGQEQETQYF